This passage covers 21 T cell receptor beta chains from one sample sequenced in a study of CD8 T cells in acute hepatitis C reinfection (dated by TCRdb to the early 2020s). The time point label of this sample denotes: acute HCV infection, within 168 days of estimated infection date. The sequenced cells were not expanded in vitro beforehand; instead, HCV-specific TCR repertoires were characterized directly ex vivo. The paper as a whole reports these results and caveats: TRBV04 and TRBV06 gene families were preferentially used in all groups, and this usage was not explained by overrepresentation in the naive pool.

Libraries were constructed by the immunoSEQ multiplex PCR assay. TCRdb provides this immuneACCESS table in a form limited to in-frame rearrangements. Some clones are lacking; in checked studies, under half of them reflect an unresolved V gene, and why the rest are absent is not known. For this sample there are over a thousand clones; around 50% appear just once. Approximately 8.5% of the sample belongs to the ten largest clones. The sequences come from HCV NS3-1073 tetramer-sorted CD8+ T cells from PBMCs, collected during acute infection. The cell subset or site label, as the study defines it: FACS-sorted NS3-1073 tetramer+ CD8+ T cells. The receptor source for this set is a woman aged 18-29 years with chronic hepatitis C.

The CDR3 DNA sequence: TGCGCCAGCAGCCAAGAAATAGCAGCGGGGGGGGATGAGCAGTTCTTC. Its protein product is CASSQEIAAGGDEQFF. The chain carries TRBV4-3 and TRBJ2-1; TRBD2 matches 10 bases. Germline CDR1 and CDR2: LGHNA and YSLEER. The CDR3 length is 16 residues. V lost 0 bases to trimming and J lost 8 bases; unmatched junction nucleotides: 7.

The V and J genes are TRBV4-3 and TRBJ2-1; 10 bases map to TRBD2. The CDR3 runs 19 residues. V dropped 0 bases and J dropped 8; count of bases not matched to a gene: 16. Looked up from germline, CDR1 is LGHNA and CDR2 is YSLEER. The CDR3 here is CASSQEPSGGAGGGDEQFF. The CDR3 DNA reads TGCGCCAGCAGCCAAGAGCCCAGCGGGGGGGCCGGGGGTGGCGATGAGCAGTTCTTC.

This clone was detected a few times. The rearrangement uses TRBV5-6 and TRBJ2-5; D gene uncertain. Germline V gene data show CDR1 as SGHDT and CDR2 as YYEEEE. Trimming left V 4 bases short and J 4 bases short, with 17 bases between. The CDR3 has 15 residues. The CDR3 sequence is CASSVPMKTGETQYF. For the CDR3, the DNA is TGTGCCAGCAGCGTCCCGATGAAAACGGGAGAGACCCAGTACTTC.

The chain links TRBV4-2 to TRBJ2-1; perhaps D is TRBD1 or TRBD2 (5 bases each). Germline V gene sequence: CDR1 LGHNA, CDR2 YNFKEQ. V dropped 0 bases and J dropped 10 bases, with 16 bases sitting between them. This CDR3 is built from 15 residues. The CDR3 DNA reads as TGTGCCAGCAGCCAAGAACCCGGGGCCTGGGGGGAGCAGTTCTTC. It yields the protein CASSQEPGAWGEQFF.

This chain joins TRBV5-7 and TRBJ2-7, with 12 bases aligning to TRBD2. TRBV5-7 carries the ORF label, with uncertain function. CDR3 length: 17 amino acids. The ends lost 4 bases at V and 6 bases at J; junction bases unmatched: 14. CDR3 in amino acids: CASSQEMASGGGGEQYF. In nucleotides, the CDR3 is TGTGCCAGCAGCCAAGAAATGGCTAGCGGGGGGGGTGGCGAGCAGTACTTC.

This clone was observed once. Other DNA sequences of this sample code for an identical CDR3. The V call is TRBV4-2, the J call TRBJ2-5; TRBD2 matches at 9 bases. The germline gives CDR1 LGHNA, CDR2 YNFKEQ. The CDR3 is 17 residues long. After removal of 0 bases from V and 4 bases from J, the junction contained 9 bases not matched to a gene. CDR3 coding DNA: TGTGCCAGCAGCCAAGAAATGGCAGCGGGGGGAGGAGAGACCCAGTACTTC. Translated, it gives CASSQEMAAGGGETQYF.

As concerns this clone: One base away lies a much larger clone, so this may be a sequencing read error. The sample contains more than one DNA sequence encoding this CDR3. The chain carries TRBV11-2 and TRBJ2-2; D is possibly TRBD1 or TRBD2 (5 bases each). This CDR3 region has 17 residues. Trimming shortened V by 5 bases and J by 0 bases, and 16 bases separated the two germline ends. CDR1 and CDR2 from the germline V gene are SGHAT and FQNNGV. In nucleotides, the CDR3 is TGTGCCAGCAGCCAAGAACCCGGGGCGCCGAACACCGGGGAGCTGTTTTTT. Encoded protein: CASSQEPGAPNTGELFF. Full variable domain (remainder filled in from reference TRBV11-2 and TRBJ2-2): EAGVAQSPRYKIIEKRQSVAFWCNPISGHATLYWYQQILGQGPKLLIQFQNNGVVDDSQLPKDRFSAERLKGVDSTLKIQPAKLEDSAVYLCASSQEPGAPNTGELFFGEGSRLTVL.

The chain is built from TRBV4-3 and TRBJ2-3; D is unresolved. Germline V gene data show CDR1 as LGHNA and CDR2 as YSLEER. The V and J ends lost 3 bases and 2 bases respectively, with 18 bases between them. This CDR3 has 17 amino acids. DNA for the CDR3: TGCGCCAGCAGCCAGGAGCCCGCAGGAGAAAACACAGATACGCAGTATTTT. This sequence encodes CASSQEPAGENTDTQYF.

A few counts support this clone. CDR3 sequence reads: CASSQEGAGQEAYEQYF. The DNA for the CDR3 is TGCGCCAGCAGCCAAGAGGGTGCCGGACAGGAAGCCTACGAGCAGTACTTC. The chain is built from TRBV4-1 and TRBJ2-7; the match to TRBD1 covers 7 bases. The CDR3 spans 17 residues. V lost 0 bases to trimming and J lost 2 bases; unmatched junction nucleotides: 10. Germline CDR1 is MGHRA and CDR2 is YSYEKL.

The genes are TRBV4-3 and TRBJ2-7, with D perhaps being TRBD1 or TRBD2 (6 bases each). This CDR3 comprises 17 residues. The germline V and J ends were trimmed by 0 bases and 0 bases, with 15 bases remaining between them. Germline CDR1 reads LGHNA; CDR2 reads YSLEER. The CDR3 DNA is TGCGCCAGCAGCCAAGAACCAGGGGCCGGGAGCTCCTACGAGCAGTACTTC. Protein sequence: CASSQEPGAGSSYEQYF.

The chain combines TRBV18 with TRBJ2-5; the match to TRBD2 covers 12 bases. There are 18 residues in the CDR3. The V segment lost 0 bases and the J segment 0 bases; nucleotides outside the gene matches: 5. CDR1 and CDR2 from the germline V gene are KGHSH and LQKENI. The CDR3 is CASSPPMTSGGYQETQYF. The CDR3 DNA reads as TGTGCCAGCTCACCACCGATGACTAGCGGGGGTTACCAAGAGACCCAGTACTTC. The full variable domain, with the rest looked up from reference TRBV18 and TRBJ2-5, is NAGVMQNPRHLVRRRGQEARLRCSPMKGHSHVYWYRQLPEEGLKFMVYLQKENIIDESGMPKERFSAEFPKEGPSILRIQQVVRGDSAAYFCASSPPMTSGGYQETQYFGPGTRLLVL.

The chain joins TRBV4-3 to TRBJ1-4, with D possibly matching TRBD1 (6 bases). The germline gives CDR1 LGHNA, CDR2 YSLEER. This CDR3 has 15 amino acids. Trimming pared 0 bases from V and 11 bases from J, leaving 16 bases between. DNA for the CDR3: TGCGCCAGCAGCCAAGAGGTGGGGGCCCCGGGCAAACTGTTTTTT. Protein product: CASSQEVGAPGKLFF.

The chain links TRBV30 to TRBJ2-5; a possible D gene is TRBD2 (6 bases). Trimming removed 2 bases from V and 5 bases from J, with 24 bases in between. Germline-derived CDR1 and CDR2 are GTSNPN and SVGIG (reference sequence). The length of the CDR3 is 17 residues. CDR3 sequence: CAWSLFLGIAERETQYF. The CDR3 region has the DNA TGTGCCTGGAGTCTTTTCCTTGGGATAGCGGAAAGGGAGACCCAGTACTTC.

V and J are TRBV19 and TRBJ2-7, with 8 bases that match TRBD2. Germline V gene data show CDR1 as LNHDA and CDR2 as SQIVND (reference sequence). V lost 3 bases and J lost 2; bases outside the gene matches: 9. The CDR3 contains 16 residues. The CDR3 is CASSIENSGAPYEQYF. The CDR3 region has the DNA TGTGCCAGTAGTATCGAGAATAGCGGGGCCCCCTACGAGCAGTACTTC.

This clone has only a few counts. The rearrangement joins TRBV4-2 to TRBJ1-1; D is unresolved. The CDR3 has 13 residues. Trimming shortened V by 0 bases and J by 1 base, and 3 bases separated the two germline ends. Germline assignment: CDR1 LGHNA and CDR2 YNFKEQ. Here the CDR3 reads CASSQEENTEAFF. DNA of the CDR3: TGTGCCAGCAGCCAAGAGGAGAACACTGAAGCTTTCTTT.

Only one count was recorded for this clone. J is TRBJ2-7 and V is TRBV4-3; 9 bases line up with TRBD2. V lost 0 bases, J lost 5 bases, and 8 bases stayed unmatched. The germline V gene has CDR1 LGHNA and CDR2 YSLEER. The CDR3 sequence is 16 residues long. CDR3 sequence (DNA): TGCGCCAGCAGCCAAGAGGTCGCGGCGGGGGGGGACGAGCAGTACTTC. Its translation: CASSQEVAAGGDEQYF.

By its share, this clone is hyperexpanded. The rearrangement uses TRBV27 and TRBJ1-6, with TRBD1 matching 9 bases. There are 15 residues in the CDR3. Trimming took 2 bases from V and 8 from J; bases not matched to a gene: 4. Looked up from germline, CDR1 is MNHEY and CDR2 is SMNVEV (reference sequence). In nucleotides, the CDR3 is TGTGCCAGCAGTTTAACGGGACAGGGAGATTCACCCCTCCACTTT. Protein product: CASSLTGQGDSPLHF.

Only a few counts were recorded for this clone. The rearrangement links TRBV19 to TRBJ2-3; 14 bases fit TRBD2. V dropped 5 bases and J dropped 2; count of bases not matched to a gene: 6. This CDR3 has 17 amino acids. Germline CDR1 reads LNHDA; CDR2 reads SQIVND (reference sequence). CDR3 bases: TGTGCCAGTAGTTCTCGGACTAGCGGGGGGTACACAGATACGCAGTATTTT. This encodes CASSSRTSGGYTDTQYF.

This chain joins TRBV4-1 and TRBJ1-5, with 9 bases aligning to TRBD1. This CDR3 comprises 20 residues. Germline CDR1 is MGHRA and CDR2 is YSYEKL. After removal of 3 bases from V and 1 base from J, the junction contained 16 bases not matched to a gene. The CDR3 DNA is TGCGCCAGCAGCCACCAATTCACCCCCGGGACAGGGTACAGCAATCAGCCCCAGCATTTT. Its protein is CASSHQFTPGTGYSNQPQHF.

The gene calls are TRBV4-2 and TRBJ2-7, with a tentative D call TRBD2 (7 bases). The germline V and J ends were trimmed by 0 bases and 2 bases, with 14 bases remaining between them. The CDR3 covers 16 residues. Germline V gene data show CDR1 as LGHNA and CDR2 as YNFKEQ. Here the CDR3 reads CASSQEQRGAPYEQYF. The DNA of the CDR3 is TGTGCCAGCAGCCAAGAACAACGGGGGGCCCCCTACGAGCAGTACTTC.

The chain is built from TRBV4-2 and TRBJ2-7, with D possibly being TRBD1 or TRBD2 (5 bases each). V lost 2 bases to trimming and J lost 5 bases, with 13 bases between them. The length of the CDR3 is 14 residues. Germline V lookup: CDR1 LGHNA, CDR2 YNFKEQ. The CDR3 loop reads CASSQPGPWNEQYF. The CDR3 DNA sequence: TGTGCCAGCAGCCAACCGGGACCTTGGAACGAGCAGTACTTC.